This T cell receptor (beta chain) was captured by sequencing in a study of blood T cell repertoires in COVID-19. The V gene's germline CDR1 is SGHTS and CDR2 YDEGEE. V lost 4 bases, J lost 2 bases, and 10 bases lay in between. The CDR3 runs 14 residues. Only a few counts were recorded for this clone. TCRdb's copy holds only in-frame clones and misses some; the assay was immunoSEQ multiplex PCR. The top ten clones hold approximately 5% of a sample with 95,000 to 150,000 clones, under 90% of them seen once. The sequence was obtained from a woman aged 70-85 years with acute or convalescent COVID-19. Sequenced sample: peripheral blood. The chain combines TRBV5-8 with TRBJ1-5; possibly TRBD1 for D (5 bases). CDR3 residues: CASSQQGGNQPQHF. Written as DNA, the CDR3 is TGTGCCAGCAGCCAGCAAGGGGGCAATCAGCCCCAGCATTTT. Variable domain in full (rest from reference TRBV5-8 and TRBJ1-5): EAGVTQSPTHLIKTRGQQATLRCSPISGHTSVYWYQQALGLGLQFLLWYDEGEERNRGNFPPRFSGRQFPNYSSELNVNALELEDSALYLCASSQQGGNQPQHFGDGTRLSIL.